This T cell receptor beta chain was identified in a study of technical replicates of blood from several donors. Germline lookup yields CDR1 LNHDA and CDR2 SQIVND (reference sequence). V shed 7 bases and J shed 0 bases, with 18 bases lying between them. The CDR3 length is 16 residues. This clone was detected only once. Sequenced by immunoSEQ multiplex PCR; TCRdb stores in-frame clones only, minus some. The repertoire has more than 65,000 clones, about 93% of them found once; the top ten carry 0.2% to 0.3%. The sequencing sample was made of T cells isolated from PBMCs. The chain carries TRBV19 and TRBJ1-2; unclear D gene. The sequence derives from a human donor in good health. The chain's CDR3 is CASMAPLYGTNYGYTF. Here the CDR3 DNA reads TGTGCCAGTATGGCCCCTCTCTACGGGACTAACTATGGCTACACCTTC.